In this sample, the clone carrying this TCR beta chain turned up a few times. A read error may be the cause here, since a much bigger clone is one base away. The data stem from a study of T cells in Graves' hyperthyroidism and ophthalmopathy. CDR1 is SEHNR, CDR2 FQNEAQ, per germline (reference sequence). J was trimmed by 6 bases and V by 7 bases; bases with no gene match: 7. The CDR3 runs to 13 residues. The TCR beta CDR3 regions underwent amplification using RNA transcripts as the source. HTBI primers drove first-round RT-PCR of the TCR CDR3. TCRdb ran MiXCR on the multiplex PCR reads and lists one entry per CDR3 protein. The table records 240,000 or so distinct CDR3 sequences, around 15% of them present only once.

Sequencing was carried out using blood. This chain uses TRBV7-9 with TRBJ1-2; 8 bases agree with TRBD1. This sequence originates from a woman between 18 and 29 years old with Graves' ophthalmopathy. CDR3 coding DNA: TGTGCCAGCAACTCGGACAGGGTGAATGGCTACACCTTC. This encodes CASNSDRVNGYTF.